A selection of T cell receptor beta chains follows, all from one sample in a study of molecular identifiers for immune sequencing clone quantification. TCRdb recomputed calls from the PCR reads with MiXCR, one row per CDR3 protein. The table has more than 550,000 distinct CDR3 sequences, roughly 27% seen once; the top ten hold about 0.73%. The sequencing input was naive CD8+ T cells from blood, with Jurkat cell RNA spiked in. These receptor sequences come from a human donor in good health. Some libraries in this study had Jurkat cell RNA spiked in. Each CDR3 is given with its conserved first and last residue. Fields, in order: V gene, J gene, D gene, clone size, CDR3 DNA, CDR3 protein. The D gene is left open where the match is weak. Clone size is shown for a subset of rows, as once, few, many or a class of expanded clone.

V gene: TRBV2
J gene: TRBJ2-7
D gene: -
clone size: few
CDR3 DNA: TGTGCCAGCAGTGGTCTCGGGAGTGTCTCCTACGAGCAGTACTTC
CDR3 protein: CASSGLGSVSYEQYF

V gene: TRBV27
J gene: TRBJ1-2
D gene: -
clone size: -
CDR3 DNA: TGTGCCAGCAGTTTTTCGAATAGGGCAGTCTATGGCTACACCTTC
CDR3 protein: CASSFSNRAVYGYTF

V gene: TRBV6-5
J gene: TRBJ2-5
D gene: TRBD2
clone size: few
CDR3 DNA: TGTGCCAGCAGTTACGCTTTCGGGGCGGGGGTCCAAGAGACCCAGTACTTC
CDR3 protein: CASSYAFGAGVQETQYF

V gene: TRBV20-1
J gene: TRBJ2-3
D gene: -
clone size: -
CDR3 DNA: TGCAGTGCTAGCGCGGGGATGCTATTTTTTGATACAGATACGCAGTATTTT
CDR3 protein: CSASAGMLFFDTDTQYF

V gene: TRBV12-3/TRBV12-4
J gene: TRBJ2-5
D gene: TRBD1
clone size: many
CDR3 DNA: TGTGCCAGCAGTTTCGGGACAGGGGGCGATTTGGCCCAGTACTTC
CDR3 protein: CASSFGTGGDLAQYF

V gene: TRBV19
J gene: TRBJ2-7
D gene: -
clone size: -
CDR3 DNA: TGTGCCAGTAGTATAAAAGCCGGGCTTCACAACGAGCAGTACTTC
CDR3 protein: CASSIKAGLHNEQYF

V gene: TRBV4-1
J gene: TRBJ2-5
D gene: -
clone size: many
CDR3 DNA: TGCGCCAGCAGCGTGTTGGGCTCCCAAGAGACCCAGTACTTC
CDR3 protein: CASSVLGSQETQYF

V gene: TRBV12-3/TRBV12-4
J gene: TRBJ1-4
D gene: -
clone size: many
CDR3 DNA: TGTGCCAGCACCTCGCACGAAAAACTGTTTTTT
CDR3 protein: CASTSHEKLFF

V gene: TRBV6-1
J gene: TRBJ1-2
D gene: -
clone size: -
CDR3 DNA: TGTGCCAGCAGTGAGAACTATGGCTACACCTTC
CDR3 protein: CASSENYGYTF

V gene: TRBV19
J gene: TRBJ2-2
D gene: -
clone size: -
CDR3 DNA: TGTGCCAGTAGTATAGGTGGGGACTACACCGGGGAGCTGTTTTTT
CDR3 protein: CASSIGGDYTGELFF

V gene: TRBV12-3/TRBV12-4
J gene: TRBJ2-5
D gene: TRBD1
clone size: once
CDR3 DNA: TGTGCCAGCAGTTCACCACCAGGGGGAGTTCGGGAGACCCAGTACTTC
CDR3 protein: CASSSPPGGVRETQYF

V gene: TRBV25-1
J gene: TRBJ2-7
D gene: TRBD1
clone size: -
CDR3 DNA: TGTGCCGGCAGTATCGGGACAGCCTACGAGCAGTACTTC
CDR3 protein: CAGSIGTAYEQYF

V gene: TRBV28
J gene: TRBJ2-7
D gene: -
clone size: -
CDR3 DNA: TGTGCCAGCAGCTCCGGAAATAACTACGAGCAGTACTTC
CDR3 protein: CASSSGNNYEQYF

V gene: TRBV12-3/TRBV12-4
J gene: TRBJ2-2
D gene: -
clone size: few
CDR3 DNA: TGTGCCAGCAGCAAAGCGCCCCACACCGGGGAGCTGTTTTTT
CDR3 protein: CASSKAPHTGELFF

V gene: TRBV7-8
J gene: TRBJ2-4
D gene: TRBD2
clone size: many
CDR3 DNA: TGTGCCAGCAGCCCCGGACTAGAGAAACTAGCCAAAAACATTCAGTACTTC
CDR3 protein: CASSPGLEKLAKNIQYF

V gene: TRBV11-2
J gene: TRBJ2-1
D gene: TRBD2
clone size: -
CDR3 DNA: TGTGCCAGCAGCTTCCGGACTAGCGGGAACAGTAATGAGCAGTTCTTC
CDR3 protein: CASSFRTSGNSNEQFF

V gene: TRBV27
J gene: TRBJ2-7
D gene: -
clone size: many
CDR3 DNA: TGTGCCAGCAGTTTCTCGGCAGGAGCCTACGAGCAGTACTTC
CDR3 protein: CASSFSAGAYEQYF

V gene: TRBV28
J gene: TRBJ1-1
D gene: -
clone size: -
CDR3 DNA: TGTGCCAGCAGTTTTATGCCACAGGGAGAGTTGGACACTGAAGCTTTCTTT
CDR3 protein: CASSFMPQGELDTEAFF

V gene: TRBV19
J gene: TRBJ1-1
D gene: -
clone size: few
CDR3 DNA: TGTGCCAGTAGTATTGTGGGGGAAGAGGCTGAAGCTTTCTTT
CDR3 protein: CASSIVGEEAEAFF

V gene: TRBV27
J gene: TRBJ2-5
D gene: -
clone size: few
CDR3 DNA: TGTGCCAGCAGGTCCGGGGGAGAGACCCAGTACTTC
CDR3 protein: CASRSGGETQYF